Below, 8 T cell receptor beta chains from the same sample are listed, as sequenced in a study of breast tumors, draining lymph nodes, adjacent tissues. MiXCR, applied by TCRdb to the multiplex PCR reads, yields one record per CDR3 protein. This table holds 180,000 or so distinct CDR3 sequences, roughly 31% found once. Samples came from axillary lymph nodes draining the breast cancer. The material sequenced was axillary lymph node tissue. The receptors were sampled from a female donor with breast cancer. Some clones in this sample may be carry-over from other donors' samples.

There are many counts of this clonotype. This rearrangement joins TRBV2 to TRBJ2-2; 8 nucleotides align to TRBD2. This CDR3 region has 17 residues. From germline, CDR1 is SNHLY and CDR2 FYNNEI. With V trimmed by 3 bases and J by 7 bases, 13 bases remained unmatched. The CDR3 region has the DNA TGTGCCAGCAGTGACTACGGCCCGGGCGCGGGAGGCGGGGAGCTGTTTTTT. Amino acids: CASSDYGPGAGGGELFF.

V usage is TRBV10-2 and J usage is TRBJ1-6; unclear D gene. With 0 bases removed from V and 7 bases from J, the gap between germline ends came to 7 bases. Germline loops: CDR1 WSHSY, CDR2 SAAADI. The CDR3 loop spans 14 amino acids. The CDR3, as DNA: TGCGCCAGCAGTGAGTCGTCAGGAAATTCACCCCTCCACTTT. This gives the protein CASSESSGNSPLHF.

The CDR3 loop reads CASSHAARGTGELFF. The CDR3 DNA sequence: TGTGCCAGCAGCCACGCAGCGAGAGGCACCGGGGAGCTGTTTTTT. The genes are TRBV7-9 and TRBJ2-2; the D is unclear. CDR3 length equals 15 residues. Germline assignment: CDR1 SEHNR and CDR2 FQNEAQ (reference sequence). V gave up 5 bases and J gave up 4 bases, with 14 bases separating them.

This clonotype was counted many times. The rearrangement joins TRBV6-2 or TRBV6-3 to TRBJ2-3; D gene ambiguous. Germline loops: CDR1 MNHEY, CDR2 SVGEGT. The CDR3 contains 12 residues. Trimming shortened V by 0 bases and J by 5 bases, and 3 bases separated the two germline ends. CDR3 residues: CASSYSQDTQYF. The CDR3 nucleotides are TGTGCCAGCAGTTACTCGCAAGATACGCAGTATTTT.

On this clonotype itself: A much larger clone lies a single base off, so this may be a read error. V is TRBV4-2 and J is TRBJ2-2; a possible D gene is TRBD2 (5 bases). From germline, CDR1 is LGHNA and CDR2 YNFKEQ. This CDR3 spans 18 amino acids. The CDR3 here is CASGQDLPAAANTGELFF. The CDR3 nucleotides read TGTGCCAGCGGCCAAGATCTTCCAGCGGCCGCGAACACCGGGGAGCTGTTTTTT.

The chain links TRBV29-1 to TRBJ2-1; TRBD2 matches 10 bases. This CDR3 region has 20 residues. Trimming took 3 bases from V and 6 from J; bases not matched to a gene: 23. Germline loops: CDR1 SQVTM, CDR2 ANQGSEA. The CDR3 coding sequence is TGCAGCGTTGAGATATGGGACAGCAGTTCCCTAGCGGGAGATTTCAATGAGCAGTTCTTC. Its protein is CSVEIWDSSSLAGDFNEQFF.

In this sample, this clonotype turned up many times. The chain recombines TRBV30 with TRBJ2-3; the D is unclear. Germline V gene lookup returns CDR1 GTSNPN and CDR2 SVGIG (reference sequence). Trimming took off 2 bases at V and 10 bases at J, with 13 bases between the two ends. The CDR3 runs to 12 residues. CDR3 sequence: CAWSPALGAQYF. In DNA, the CDR3 is TGTGCCTGGAGTCCCGCCCTCGGTGCGCAGTATTTT. The whole variable domain, remainder taken from reference TRBV30 and TRBJ2-3, is SQTIHQWPATLVQPVGSPLSLECTVEGTSNPNLYWYRQAAGRGLQLLFYSVGIGQISSEVPQNLSASRPQDRQFILSSKKLLLSDSGFYLCAWSPALGAQYFGPGTRLTVL.

On this clonotype: This may stem from a read error, because a much larger clone lies one nucleotide away. The gene calls are TRBV5-1 and TRBJ2-1; D gene uncertain. CDR3 length: 12 residues. Germline assignment: CDR1 SGHRS and CDR2 YFSETQ. CDR3 in DNA: TGCGCCAGCAGGACCGATGAATATGAGCACTTCTTC. Translation gives CASRTDEYEHFF.